These T cell receptor beta chains were read from a single sample in a study of identical twins. One entry per CDR3 protein results from TCRdb running MiXCR on the 5' RACE reads. The table lists hundreds of thousands of distinct CDR3 sequences, about 8% of them singletons. This sample was shared with a second study, whose subject was yellow fever vaccine responses in identical twins.

Sequencing was performed on memory (CD45RO+) T cells sorted from blood. The source is a woman in her late teens or twenties in good health. Each CDR3 is given with its conserved first and last residue. The order of the fields is D gene, V gene, J gene, clone size, CDR3 protein, CDR3 DNA. D genes are given only for firm matches. For some rows the clone size is stated as once, few or many, or as a class when expanded; others skip it.

NA,TRBV2,TRBJ2-2,NA,CASRAGLNTGELFF,TGTGCCAGCAGGGCCGGGCTGAACACCGGGGAGCTGTTTTTT
NA,TRBV13,TRBJ1-3,many,CASSLQFSGNTIYF,TGTGCCAGCAGCTTACAGTTCTCTGGAAACACCATATATTTT
NA,TRBV12-3/TRBV12-4,TRBJ1-5,many,CASSFGGYSNQPQHF,TGTGCCAGCAGTTTTGGAGGTTATAGCAATCAGCCCCAGCATTTT
NA,TRBV12-3/TRBV12-4,TRBJ2-1,many,CASRTGAGYNEQFF,TGTGCCAGCAGGACGGGGGCCGGGTACAATGAGCAGTTCTTC
NA,TRBV12-3/TRBV12-4,TRBJ2-3,NA,CASSPSAGPFDYTQYF,TGTGCCAGCAGTCCATCGGCAGGGCCCTTCGATTATACGCAGTATTTT
TRBD1,TRBV12-3/TRBV12-4,TRBJ2-7,many,CASSLDRHEQYF,TGTGCCAGCAGTCTGGACAGGCACGAGCAGTACTTC
TRBD2,TRBV6-2/TRBV6-3,TRBJ2-5,many,CASSSGTSDQETQYF,TGTGCCAGCAGTAGCGGGACTAGCGACCAAGAGACCCAGTACTTC
NA,TRBV9,TRBJ1-3,NA,CASSAYGTDFSGNTIYF,TGTGCCAGCAGCGCCTACGGGACCGACTTCTCTGGAAACACCATATATTTT
TRBD1,TRBV7-9,TRBJ1-3,few,CASSLAHRGTGNTIYF,TGTGCCAGCAGCTTAGCACACAGGGGCACTGGAAACACCATATATTTT
NA,TRBV20-1,TRBJ2-7,NA,CSASVATYEQYF,TGCAGTGCTAGTGTGGCTACCTACGAGCAGTACTTC
TRBD2,TRBV20-1,TRBJ2-1,many,CSARDPLTSGGSYNEQFF,TGCAGTGCTAGAGATCCCCTGACTAGCGGGGGATCCTACAATGAGCAGTTCTTC
NA,TRBV20-1,TRBJ2-1,many,CSAMGPFGYNEQFF,TGCAGTGCTATGGGCCCCTTTGGATACAATGAGCAGTTCTTC
NA,TRBV6-2/TRBV6-3,TRBJ2-1,NA,CASSYQDPRGETGFF,TGTGCCAGCAGCTATCAAGACCCTAGGGGGGAAACAGGGTTCTTC
TRBD1,TRBV12-3/TRBV12-4,TRBJ2-5,many,CASSPQGEGQKETQYF,TGTGCCAGCAGTCCACAGGGGGAAGGGCAAAAAGAGACCCAGTACTTC
NA,TRBV28,TRBJ1-2,NA,CASSLSKDRYGYTF,TGTGCCAGCAGTTTATCCAAGGATCGCTATGGCTACACCTTC
NA,TRBV6-2/TRBV6-3,TRBJ2-3,few,CASSYPELRGNTDTQYF,TGTGCCAGCAGTTATCCCGAACTCAGGGGAAACACAGATACGCAGTATTTT
NA,TRBV7-8,TRBJ1-2,NA,CASSPGRVEYGYTF,TGTGCCAGCAGCCCAGGGAGGGTGGAGTATGGCTACACCTTC
NA,TRBV5-4,TRBJ2-2,few,CASSSAQTGSTGELFF,TGTGCCAGCAGCTCAGCCCAAACAGGGAGTACCGGGGAGCTGTTTTTT
NA,TRBV5-6,TRBJ1-5,many,CASSLGQSNQPQHF,TGTGCCAGCAGCTTGGGGCAGAGCAATCAGCCCCAGCATTTT
NA,TRBV6-2/TRBV6-3,TRBJ2-3,many,CASRPSGTDTQYF,TGTGCCAGCAGACCCTCCGGCACAGATACGCAGTATTTT